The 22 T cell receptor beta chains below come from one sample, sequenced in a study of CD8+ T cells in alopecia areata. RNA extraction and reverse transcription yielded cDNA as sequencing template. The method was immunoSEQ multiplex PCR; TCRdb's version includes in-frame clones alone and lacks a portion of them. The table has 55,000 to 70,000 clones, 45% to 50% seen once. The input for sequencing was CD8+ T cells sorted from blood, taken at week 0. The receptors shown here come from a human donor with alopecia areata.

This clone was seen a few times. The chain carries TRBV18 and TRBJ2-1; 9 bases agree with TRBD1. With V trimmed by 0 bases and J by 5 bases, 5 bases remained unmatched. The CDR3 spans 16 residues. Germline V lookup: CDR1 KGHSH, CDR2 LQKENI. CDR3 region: CASSPPDRGHDNEQFF. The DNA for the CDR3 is TGTGCCAGCTCACCACCGGACAGGGGTCATGACAATGAGCAGTTCTTC.

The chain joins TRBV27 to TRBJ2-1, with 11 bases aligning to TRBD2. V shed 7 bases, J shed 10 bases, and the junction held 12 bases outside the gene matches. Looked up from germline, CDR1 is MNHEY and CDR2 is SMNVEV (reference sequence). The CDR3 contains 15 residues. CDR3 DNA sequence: TGTGCCAGCACCTTAGGAACTAGCGGGAGCGCGGAGCAGTTCTTC. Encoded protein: CASTLGTSGSAEQFF.

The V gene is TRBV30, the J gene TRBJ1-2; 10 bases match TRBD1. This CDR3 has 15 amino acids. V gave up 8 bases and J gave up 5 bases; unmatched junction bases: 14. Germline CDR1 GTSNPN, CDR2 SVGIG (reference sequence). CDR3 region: CAQSGTGVLRYGYTF. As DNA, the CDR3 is TGTGCCCAATCCGGGACAGGGGTTCTACGATATGGCTACACCTTC.

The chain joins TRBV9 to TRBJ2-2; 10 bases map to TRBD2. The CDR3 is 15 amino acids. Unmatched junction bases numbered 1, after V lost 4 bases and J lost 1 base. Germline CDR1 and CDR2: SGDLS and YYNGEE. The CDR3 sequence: CASSLAGGNTGELFF. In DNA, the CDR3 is TGTGCCAGCAGCTTAGCGGGAGGGAACACCGGGGAGCTGTTTTTT.

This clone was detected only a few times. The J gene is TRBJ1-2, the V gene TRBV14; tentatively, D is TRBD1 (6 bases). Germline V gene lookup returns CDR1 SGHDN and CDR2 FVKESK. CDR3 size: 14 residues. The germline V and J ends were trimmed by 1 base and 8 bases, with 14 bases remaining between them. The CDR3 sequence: CASSQAGGASGYTF. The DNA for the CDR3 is TGTGCCAGCAGCCAAGCGGGGGGCGCGAGCGGCTACACCTTC.

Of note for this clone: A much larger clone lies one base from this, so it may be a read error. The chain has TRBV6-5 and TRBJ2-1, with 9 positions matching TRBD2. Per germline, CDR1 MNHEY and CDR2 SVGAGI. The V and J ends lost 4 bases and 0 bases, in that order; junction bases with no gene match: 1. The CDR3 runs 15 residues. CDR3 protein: CASSFSGSSYNEQFF. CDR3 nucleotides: TGTGCCAGCAGTTTTAGCGGGAGCTCCTACAATGAGCAGTTCTTC.

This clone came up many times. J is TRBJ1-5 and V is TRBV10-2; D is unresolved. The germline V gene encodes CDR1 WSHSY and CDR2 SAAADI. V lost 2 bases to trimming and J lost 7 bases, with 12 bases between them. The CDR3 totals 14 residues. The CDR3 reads CASSEKVEGQPQHF. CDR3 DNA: TGCGCCAGCAGTGAGAAGGTTGAGGGACAGCCCCAGCATTTT.

CDR3 nucleotide sequence: TGTGCCAGCCGTGACTTCGAAAACATTCAGTACTTC. This translates into CASRDFENIQYF. V is TRBV7-8 and J is TRBJ2-4; D unclear. V was cut by 8 bases and J by 5 bases, with 10 bases left in between. Germline V lookup: CDR1 SGHVS, CDR2 FQNEAQ. The CDR3 loop spans 12 amino acids.

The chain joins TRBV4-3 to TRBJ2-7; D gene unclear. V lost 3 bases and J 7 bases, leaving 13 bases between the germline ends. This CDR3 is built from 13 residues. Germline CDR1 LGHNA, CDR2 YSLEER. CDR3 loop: CASSQHERNEQYF. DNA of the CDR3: TGCGCCAGCAGCCAGCATGAGAGAAATGAGCAGTACTTC.

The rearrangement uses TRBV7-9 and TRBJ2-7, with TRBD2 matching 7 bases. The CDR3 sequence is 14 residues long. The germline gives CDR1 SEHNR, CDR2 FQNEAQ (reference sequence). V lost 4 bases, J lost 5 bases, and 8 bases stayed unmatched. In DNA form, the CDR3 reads TGTGCCAGCAGCTCGGGGGAGGGCCCCCACGAGCAGTACTTC. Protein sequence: CASSSGEGPHEQYF.

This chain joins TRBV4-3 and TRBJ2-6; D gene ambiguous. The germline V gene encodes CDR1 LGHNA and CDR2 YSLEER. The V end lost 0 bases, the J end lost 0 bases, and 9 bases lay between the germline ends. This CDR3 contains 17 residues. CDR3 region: CASSQDMEYSGANVLTF. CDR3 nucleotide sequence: TGCGCCAGCAGCCAAGACATGGAGTACTCTGGGGCCAACGTCCTGACTTTC.

CDR3 protein: CAWTPRFLSYEQYF. CDR3 nucleotide sequence: TGTGCCTGGACCCCCCGGTTCCTGTCCTACGAGCAGTACTTC. This chain joins TRBV30 and TRBJ2-7; D call uncertain. Germline CDR1 and CDR2: GTSNPN and SVGIG (reference sequence). Trimming shortened V by 4 bases and J by 1 base, and 14 bases separated the two germline ends. The CDR3 is 14 residues long.

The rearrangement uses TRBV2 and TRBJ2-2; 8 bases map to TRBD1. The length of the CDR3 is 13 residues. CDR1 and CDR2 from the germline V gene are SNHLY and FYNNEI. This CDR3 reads CVQGAPNTGELFF. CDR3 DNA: TGTGTTCAGGGGGCACCGAACACCGGGGAGCTGTTTTTT. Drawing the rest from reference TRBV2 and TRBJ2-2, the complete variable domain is EPEVTQTPSHQVTQMGQEVILRCVPISNHLYFYWYRQILGQKVEFLVSFYNNEISEKSEIFDDQFSVERPDGSNFTLKIRSTKLEDSAMYFCVQGAPNTGELFFGEGSRLTVL.

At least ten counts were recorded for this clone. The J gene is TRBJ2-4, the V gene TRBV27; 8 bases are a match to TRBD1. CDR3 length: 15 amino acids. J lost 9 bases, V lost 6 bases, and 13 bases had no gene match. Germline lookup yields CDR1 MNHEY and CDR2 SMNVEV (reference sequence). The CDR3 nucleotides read TGTGCCAGCAGCCAGGGCACAAACAGGGGGAGCATTCAGTACTTC. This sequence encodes CASSQGTNRGSIQYF.

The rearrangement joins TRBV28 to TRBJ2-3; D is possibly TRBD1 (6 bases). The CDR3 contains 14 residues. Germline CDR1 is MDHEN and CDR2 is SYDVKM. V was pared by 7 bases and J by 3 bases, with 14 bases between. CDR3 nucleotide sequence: TGTGCCAGCACCTCCGGGGACACTACAGATACGCAGTATTTT. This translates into CASTSGDTTDTQYF.

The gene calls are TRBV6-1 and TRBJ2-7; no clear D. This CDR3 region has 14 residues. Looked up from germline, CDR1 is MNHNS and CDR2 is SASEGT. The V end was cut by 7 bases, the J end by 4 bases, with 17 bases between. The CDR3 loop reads CASTTPLLRYEQYF. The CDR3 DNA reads TGTGCCAGCACCACCCCCCTCTTACGATACGAGCAGTACTTC.

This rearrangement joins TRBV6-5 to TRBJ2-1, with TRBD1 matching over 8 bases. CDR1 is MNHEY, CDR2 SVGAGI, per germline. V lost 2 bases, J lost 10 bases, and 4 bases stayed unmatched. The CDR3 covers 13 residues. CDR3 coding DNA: TGTGCCAGCAGTTACGACAGGGGCGGCGAGCAGTTCTTC. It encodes CASSYDRGGEQFF.

The CDR3 spells CASGVSMEDIYGYTF. The CDR3 DNA reads TGTGCCAGCGGGGTCAGTATGGAGGACATCTATGGCTACACCTTC. The chain is built from TRBV6-1 and TRBJ1-2; D may be TRBD1 (5 bases). V was shortened by 8 bases and J by 4 bases, with 20 bases between the two germline ends. The CDR3 consists of 15 residues. Germline lookup yields CDR1 MNHNS and CDR2 SASEGT.

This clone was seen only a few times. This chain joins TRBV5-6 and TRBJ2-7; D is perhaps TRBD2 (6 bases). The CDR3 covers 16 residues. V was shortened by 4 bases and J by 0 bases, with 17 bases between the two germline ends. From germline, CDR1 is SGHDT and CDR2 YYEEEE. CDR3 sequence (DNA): TGTGCCAGCAGCCAAGATTCGACTAGTCCCTCCTACGAGCAGTACTTC. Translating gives CASSQDSTSPSYEQYF.

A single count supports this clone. CDR3 nucleotide sequence: TGTGCCGGGGGTGATACGCAGTATTTT. As protein: CAGGDTQYF. The chain recombines TRBV30 with TRBJ2-3; possibly TRBD1 or TRBD2 for D (5 bases each). V lost 8 bases and J lost 6, with 6 bases in between. This CDR3 is 9 amino acids long. CDR1 and CDR2 from the germline V gene are GTSNPN and SVGIG (reference sequence).

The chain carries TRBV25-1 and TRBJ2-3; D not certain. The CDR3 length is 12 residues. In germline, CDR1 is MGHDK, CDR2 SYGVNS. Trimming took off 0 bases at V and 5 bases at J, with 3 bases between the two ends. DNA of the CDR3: TGTGCCAGCAGTGAATACATAGATACGCAGTATTTT. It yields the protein CASSEYIDTQYF. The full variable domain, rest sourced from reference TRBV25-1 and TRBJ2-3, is EADIYQTPRYLVIGTGKKITLECSQTMGHDKMYWYQQDPGMELHLIHYSYGVNSTEKGDLSSESTVSRIRTEHFPLTLESARPSHTSQYLCASSEYIDTQYFGPGTRLTVL.

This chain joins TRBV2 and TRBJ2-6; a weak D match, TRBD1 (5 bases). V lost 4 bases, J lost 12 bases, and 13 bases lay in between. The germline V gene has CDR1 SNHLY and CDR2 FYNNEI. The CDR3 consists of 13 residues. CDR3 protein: CASSAGHRGVLTF. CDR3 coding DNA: TGTGCCAGCAGTGCCGGACACCGCGGCGTCCTGACTTTC.